These 17 T cell receptor beta chains were sequenced from one sample in a study of blood T cell repertoires in COVID-19. TCRdb's copy holds only in-frame clones and misses some; the assay was immunoSEQ multiplex PCR. The sample includes approximately 280,000 clones, around 85% of them seen just once. What was sequenced was peripheral blood. These receptors originate from a man over 45 with active or convalescent COVID-19.

The V gene is TRBV19, the J gene TRBJ1-1, with D possibly matching TRBD1 (5 bases). Germline V CDR1 and CDR2: LNHDA, SQIVND (reference sequence). This CDR3 region has 14 residues. The germline V and J ends were trimmed by 10 bases and 4 bases, with 19 bases remaining between them. DNA for the CDR3: TGTGCCACTACGAATCAGGGCGGTGGCACTGAAGCTTTCTTT. It encodes CATTNQGGGTEAFF.

J is TRBJ2-7 and V is TRBV5-5, with D unclear. Germline CDR1 is SGHKS and CDR2 is YYEKEE (reference sequence). The CDR3 has 13 residues. The V gene lost 4 bases and the J gene lost 6 bases, with 14 bases spanning the gap. Here the CDR3 DNA reads TGTGCCAGCAGCCCGCTCGTCAACACCGAGCAGTACTTC. This translates into CASSPLVNTEQYF.

The gene calls are TRBV10-1 and TRBJ2-6, with a weak D call TRBD2 (6 bases). CDR1 is WNHNN and CDR2 is SYGVQD in the germline V gene (reference sequence). V dropped 8 bases and J dropped 1 base, with 18 bases sitting between them. The CDR3 consists of 17 residues. CDR3: CASLFAVAASGANVLTF. The DNA for the CDR3 is TGCGCCAGCTTATTCGCGGTAGCGGCATCTGGGGCCAACGTCCTGACTTTC.

This clone was seen a single time. The genes are TRBV10-3 and TRBJ1-1; possible D gene TRBD1, 6 bases. The germline V gene has CDR1 ENHRY and CDR2 SYGVKD. Trimming stripped 6 bases from V and 4 bases from J, with 12 bases between. CDR3 length: 13 amino acids. The CDR3 protein is CAIRFDRSTEAFF. The CDR3 nucleotides read TGTGCCATCAGATTCGACAGGAGCACTGAAGCTTTCTTT.

The chain is built from TRBV10-2 and TRBJ1-3, with D possibly TRBD1 on 6 matching bases. Germline V CDR1 and CDR2: WSHSY, SAAADI. With 7 bases removed from V and 0 bases from J, the gap between germline ends came to 13 bases. This CDR3 comprises 15 residues. Written as DNA, the CDR3 is TGCGCCAGCAATCGAGGGGGGGACTCTGGAAACACCATATATTTT. Residues: CASNRGGDSGNTIYF.

This clone was seen just once. The chain carries TRBV9 and TRBJ1-3; the D is unclear. CDR3 length: 14 amino acids. Germline V lookup: CDR1 SGDLS, CDR2 YYNGEE. Deletions cut 4 bases from V and 0 bases from J, with 8 bases between. The CDR3 here is CASSREGSGNTIYF. Here the CDR3 DNA reads TGTGCCAGCAGCCGGGAGGGCTCTGGAAACACCATATATTTT. Using reference TRBV9 and TRBJ1-3 for the parts outside the CDR3, the full variable domain is DSGVTQTPKHLITATGQRVTLRCSPRSGDLSVYWYQQSLDQGLQFLIQYYNGEERAKGNILERFSAQQFPDLHSELNLSSLELGDSALYFCASSREGSGNTIYFGEGSWLTVV.

The CDR3 coding sequence is TGCGCCAGCAGCTCCGACGACCAGGGGGTCTCTGGAAACACCATATATTTT. Translated, it gives CASSSDDQGVSGNTIYF. This chain joins TRBV5-1 and TRBJ1-3; 7 bases match TRBD1. From germline, CDR1 is SGHRS and CDR2 YFSETQ. The CDR3 totals 17 residues. J was trimmed by 0 bases and V by 3 bases; bases with no gene match: 9.

The genes are TRBV10-3 and TRBJ1-5, with 8 bases identical to TRBD1. The CDR3 is 14 amino acids. The germline CDR1 and CDR2 sequences are ENHRY and SYGVKD. Trimming at V came to 3 bases and at J to 6 bases, leaving 4 bases not matched to a gene. The DNA for the CDR3 is TGTGCCATCAGTGAAAGACAGGGGAGTCAGCCCCAGCATTTT. As protein: CAISERQGSQPQHF.

The chain is built from TRBV6-1 and TRBJ1-1; D may be TRBD1 (5 bases). Germline V gene lookup returns CDR1 MNHNS and CDR2 SASEGT. Trimming took off 2 bases at V and 3 bases at J, with 22 bases between the two ends. The CDR3 totals 18 residues. CDR3 amino acids: CASSEPRLGRTRDTEAFF. The CDR3 region has the DNA TGTGCCAGCAGTGAACCTCGGCTGGGGCGGACCCGGGACACTGAAGCTTTCTTT.

This clone has ten or more counts. The rearrangement links TRBV19 to TRBJ1-2; no clear D gene. Per germline, CDR1 LNHDA and CDR2 SQIVND (reference sequence). Trimming cost V 1 base and J 0 bases, with 12 bases left between them. The CDR3 consists of 16 residues. For the CDR3, the DNA is TGTGCCAGTAGTATAGGAGGGATGCTAGCTAACTATGGCTACACCTTC. Translation gives CASSIGGMLANYGYTF.

V and J are TRBV28 and TRBJ2-2; 7 bases align to TRBD1. V was clipped by 11 bases and J by 2 bases; unmatched bases: 14. The CDR3 spans 16 residues. The V gene's germline CDR1 is MDHEN and CDR2 SYDVKM. Here the CDR3 reads CAGTLTGTVNTGELFF. The DNA for the CDR3 is TGTGCCGGCACCCTCACCGGGACAGTAAACACCGGGGAGCTGTTTTTT. Using reference TRBV28 and TRBJ2-2 for the parts outside the CDR3, the full variable domain is DVKVTQSSRYLVKRTGEKVFLECVQDMDHENMFWYRQDPGLGLRLIYFSYDVKMKEKGDIPEGYSVSREKKERFSLILESASTNQTSMYLCAGTLTGTVNTGELFFGEGSRLTVL.

The genes are TRBV5-1 and TRBJ2-1, with TRBD2 matching 10 bases. The CDR3 is 15 residues long. J was trimmed by 10 bases and V by 1 base; bases with no gene match: 8. Germline-derived CDR1 and CDR2 are SGHRS and YFSETQ. The CDR3 spells CASSLSGRAHGEQFF. CDR3 nucleotide sequence: TGCGCCAGCAGCTTGAGCGGGAGGGCCCACGGAGAGCAGTTCTTC.

The genes are TRBV19 and TRBJ1-1; D perhaps matches TRBD1 (5 bases). Germline assignment: CDR1 LNHDA and CDR2 SQIVND (reference sequence). The CDR3 covers 14 residues. V was clipped by 5 bases and J by 4 bases, with 14 bases between them. The CDR3 reads CASSVTSGPTEAFF. CDR3 sequence (DNA): TGTGCCAGTAGTGTCACGTCAGGGCCCACTGAAGCTTTCTTT.

The CDR3 here is CASSPEGGSHEQYF. CDR3 in DNA: TGTGCCAGCAGCCCGGAGGGGGGGAGCCACGAGCAGTACTTC. The V and J genes are TRBV5-5 and TRBJ2-7; weak D call: TRBD2 (7 bases). CDR1 and CDR2 from the germline V gene are SGHKS and YYEKEE (reference sequence). This CDR3 is built from 14 residues. Trimming shortened V by 4 bases and J by 5 bases, and 16 bases separated the two germline ends.

This rearrangement joins TRBV4-2 to TRBJ1-6; weak D call: TRBD1 (5 bases). The germline V gene encodes CDR1 LGHNA and CDR2 YNFKEQ. Deletions cut 1 base from V and 5 bases from J, with 9 bases between. The CDR3 has 15 amino acids. CDR3 region: CASSQGDRDNSPLHF. In DNA, the CDR3 is TGTGCCAGCAGCCAAGGAGACAGAGATAATTCACCCCTCCACTTT.

This clone was seen a single time. This chain links TRBV28 with TRBJ2-1; 10 bases are shared with TRBD2. With 8 bases clipped from V and 0 bases from J, the junction kept 4 bases outside the gene matches. CDR1 and CDR2 from the germline V gene are MDHEN and SYDVKM. The CDR3 has 15 amino acids. The CDR3 DNA is TGTGCCAGCCGACGACTAGCGGGCTCCTACAATGAGCAGTTCTTC. It translates to CASRRLAGSYNEQFF.

V and J are TRBV29-1 and TRBJ1-6, with 9 positions matching TRBD1. CDR1 is SQVTM, CDR2 ANQGSEA, per germline. This CDR3 comprises 13 residues. J gave up 7 bases and V 4 bases, and 2 bases lay outside the gene matches. CDR3 amino acids: CSVADRGNSPLHF. CDR3 DNA sequence: TGCAGCGTTGCTGACAGGGGGAATTCACCCCTCCACTTT.